This passage covers 27 T cell receptor beta chains from one sample sequenced in a study of T-cell memory formation after mild COVID-19. One entry per CDR3 protein results from TCRdb running MiXCR on the 5' RACE reads. The data hold 190,000 or so distinct CDR3 sequences, with roughly 23% observed a single time. The sequencing input was PBMCs or a T cell subset sorted from them (not recorded which). The receptors stem from an adult woman who had mild COVID-19 (a few samples of this study predate the infection). Cell type and time point are not known.

V usage is TRBV24-1 and J usage is TRBJ2-1; 10 positions match TRBD2. Germline CDR1 and CDR2: KGHDR and SFDVKD. V dropped 9 bases and J dropped 5; count of bases not matched to a gene: 9. CDR3 length equals 15 residues. In DNA form, the CDR3 reads TGTGCCACCGCCGCTCTAGCGGGAGTGAACAATGAGCAGTTCTTC. Its translation: CATAALAGVNNEQFF.

This clonotype was recorded a few times. J is TRBJ2-7 and V is TRBV25-1; TRBD2 aligns across 12 bases. After removal of 3 bases from V and 1 base from J, the junction contained 4 bases not matched to a gene. This CDR3 is 16 amino acids long. Germline V gives CDR1 MGHDK, CDR2 SYGVNS. The CDR3 DNA reads TGTGCCAGCAGTGACCCGACTAGCGGGAGATCCTACGAGCAGTACTTC. The encoded protein is CASSDPTSGRSYEQYF.

The V call is TRBV29-1, the J call TRBJ2-1; 8 nucleotides match TRBD1. V was clipped by 7 bases and J by 3 bases; unmatched bases: 11. Germline CDR1 and CDR2: SQVTM and ANQGSEA. This CDR3 is built from 15 residues. The CDR3 spells CSAPLVDRDYNEQFF. As DNA, the CDR3 is TGCAGCGCCCCCTTGGTGGACAGGGACTACAATGAGCAGTTCTTC.

The chain couples TRBV9 to TRBJ2-4; TRBD2 might be the D (6 bases). This CDR3 spans 14 amino acids. Germline V gene lookup returns CDR1 SGDLS and CDR2 YYNGEE. V was cut by 2 bases and J by 2 bases, with 8 bases left in between. CDR3 DNA sequence: TGTGCCAGCAGCGTGGGGGGACCCAAAAACATTCAGTACTTC. Protein product: CASSVGGPKNIQYF.

The chain combines TRBV20-1 with TRBJ1-1; 7 bases match TRBD1. Per germline, CDR1 DFQATT and CDR2 SNEGSKA (reference sequence). This CDR3 comprises 11 residues. Trimming removed 7 bases from V and 3 bases from J; junction bases left unmatched: 2. The chain's CDR3 is CSVDRDTEAFF. CDR3 in DNA: TGCAGTGTAGACAGGGACACTGAAGCTTTCTTT.

This clonotype was counted only a few times. The chain combines TRBV19 with TRBJ2-3, with no clear D. The CDR3 has 15 residues. The germline gives CDR1 LNHDA, CDR2 SQIVND (reference sequence). V lost 3 bases, J lost 1 base, and 11 bases lay in between. CDR3 sequence (DNA): TGTGCCAGTAGTATTGAACCTTCCCGCACAGATACGCAGTATTTT. The encoded protein is CASSIEPSRTDTQYF.

The chain links TRBV5-1 to TRBJ1-4; a weak D match, TRBD1 (5 bases). The CDR3 is 13 residues long. V lost 4 bases to trimming and J lost 8 bases, with 12 bases between them. Germline V gives CDR1 SGHRS, CDR2 YFSETQ. CDR3 nucleotide sequence: TGCGCCAGCAGCCAGACCCCAGGGGAAAAACTGTTTTTT. Translation: CASSQTPGEKLFF.

This clonotype was seen more than once but under ten times. The chain uses TRBV7-6 and TRBJ1-5; maybe TRBD1 (5 bases). The CDR3 totals 11 residues. V gave up 8 bases and J gave up 4 bases, with 6 bases separating them. In germline, CDR1 is SGHVS, CDR2 FNYEAQ. Here the CDR3 reads CASGANQPQHF. For the CDR3, the DNA is TGTGCCAGCGGGGCGAATCAGCCCCAGCATTTT.

This clonotype has more than one count but fewer than ten. The chain employs TRBV7-2 and TRBJ1-5; D is undetermined. The CDR3 is 14 residues long. In germline, CDR1 is SGHTA, CDR2 FQGNSA. V was trimmed by 1 base and J by 0 bases, leaving 4 bases between them. CDR3 region: CASSLEPSNQPQHF. Written as DNA, the CDR3 is TGTGCCAGCAGCTTAGAACCTAGCAATCAGCCCCAGCATTTT.

In its sample, this clonotype was seen a few times. The rearrangement links TRBV7-9 to TRBJ1-2; weak D call: TRBD1 (5 bases). V dropped 3 bases and J dropped 8 bases, with 13 bases sitting between them. From germline, CDR1 is SEHNR and CDR2 FQNEAQ (reference sequence). The CDR3 runs 13 residues. The CDR3 protein is CASSFPDRAGYTF. For the CDR3, the DNA is TGTGCCAGCAGCTTTCCAGACAGAGCAGGCTACACCTTC. Full variable domain (missing parts from reference TRBV7-9 and TRBJ1-2): DTGVSQNPRHKITKRGQNVTFRCDPISEHNRLYWYRQTLGQGPEFLTYFQNEAQLEKSRLLSDRFSAERPKGSFSTLEIQRTEQGDSAMYLCASSFPDRAGYTFGSGTRLTVV.

The J gene is TRBJ1-1, the V gene TRBV7-9; 7 bases map to TRBD1. V lost 4 bases to trimming and J lost 4 bases; unmatched junction nucleotides: 9. The CDR3 loop spans 15 amino acids. CDR1 is SEHNR and CDR2 is FQNEAQ in the germline V gene (reference sequence). The CDR3 bases are TGTGCCAGCAGCTCGACCAGGACAGGTCGCACTGAAGCTTTCTTT. Protein: CASSSTRTGRTEAFF.

This chain uses TRBV12-3 or TRBV12-4 with TRBJ2-7; D is unclear. This CDR3 is built from 13 residues. The ends were cut back, 3 bases at V and 4 bases at J, with 10 bases in the middle. CDR3 region: CASSFGPAYEQYF. The CDR3 bases are TGTGCCAGCAGTTTTGGTCCGGCTTACGAGCAGTACTTC.

CDR3 in amino acids: CASSRLVTFGEQYF. In nucleotides, the CDR3 is TGTGCCAGCAGCCGACTAGTCACCTTCGGCGAGCAGTACTTC. The gene calls are TRBV3-1 and TRBJ2-7; possible D gene TRBD2, 6 bases. CDR1 LGHDT and CDR2 YNNKEL come from the germline V gene (reference sequence). CDR3 length: 14 amino acids. Trimming removed 4 bases from V and 6 bases from J, with 16 bases in between.

The gene calls are TRBV2 and TRBJ2-1; tentative D call: TRBD1 (5 bases). V shed 6 bases and J shed 10 bases, with 13 bases lying between them. This CDR3 region has 12 residues. Germline V gene sequence: CDR1 SNHLY, CDR2 FYNNEI. In nucleotides, the CDR3 is TGTGCCAGCAGAACCCGACAGCCGGAGCAGTTCTTC. It specifies CASRTRQPEQFF.

This clonotype was observed a few times. CDR3 loop: CASSRLPYNEQFF. Written as DNA, the CDR3 is TGTGCCAGTAGTAGGTTGCCCTACAATGAGCAGTTCTTC. The V and J genes are TRBV14 and TRBJ2-1; D is unclear. The CDR3 covers 13 residues. Trimming took off 9 bases at V and 2 bases at J, with 11 bases between the two ends. Germline-derived CDR1 and CDR2 are SGHDN and FVKESK.

V gene TRBV15 combines with J gene TRBJ2-7; TRBD1 agrees at 7 bases. The J segment lost 4 bases and the V segment lost 0 bases, leaving 9 bases of the junction unmatched. Germline V CDR1 and CDR2: LNHNV, YYDKDF (reference sequence). This CDR3 contains 16 residues. CDR3 coding DNA: TGTGCCACCAGCAGAGATCTGACAGGGAACCCTTACGAGCAGTACTTC. This codes for CATSRDLTGNPYEQYF.

V is TRBV12-3 or TRBV12-4 and J is TRBJ2-1, with TRBD2 identical over 8 bases. The CDR3 is 14 amino acids. The junction had 5 bases not matched to a gene; V was cut back by 4 bases and J by 6 bases. The CDR3: CASSYSGGGNEQFF. DNA of the CDR3: TGTGCCAGCAGTTACTCGGGAGGGGGCAATGAGCAGTTCTTC.

The genes are TRBV5-1 and TRBJ2-3; weak D call: TRBD2 (6 bases). Trimming removed 0 bases from V and 4 bases from J, with 12 bases in between. Germline V CDR1 and CDR2: SGHRS, YFSETQ. The CDR3 spans 15 residues. DNA of the CDR3: TGCGCCAGCAGCTTGGGATTCGGAGGGGCAGATACGCAGTATTTT. It encodes CASSLGFGGADTQYF.

CDR3 DNA sequence: TGTGCCAGCAGCCCAACCCCGTGGCTCGGGGGAAATGAAAAACTGTTTTTT. Amino acids: CASSPTPWLGGNEKLFF. This chain connects TRBV12-3 or TRBV12-4 to TRBJ1-4; D might be TRBD1 (5 bases). Between the trimmed V and J ends, which lost 6 bases and 5 bases, there was a span of 22 bases. The CDR3 sequence is 17 residues long.

The rearrangement uses TRBV10-3 and TRBJ1-3; tentatively, D is TRBD1 (6 bases). Germline V gives CDR1 ENHRY, CDR2 SYGVKD. V shed 0 bases and J shed 3 bases, with 9 bases lying between them. CDR3 length equals 15 residues. The DNA for the CDR3 is TGTGCCATCAGTGAGTCCCCGGACAGTGGAAACACCATATATTTT. As protein: CAISESPDSGNTIYF.

This chain links TRBV6-6 with TRBJ1-5; perhaps TRBD1 as D (6 bases). V gave up 0 bases and J gave up 7 bases, with 13 bases separating them. Germline CDR1 is MNHNY and CDR2 is SVGAGI (reference sequence). The CDR3 has 15 amino acids. The CDR3 region is CASSYSGGAEQPQHF. Written as DNA, the CDR3 is TGTGCCAGCAGTTACTCGGGGGGGGCTGAACAGCCCCAGCATTTT.

This sequence joins TRBV15 and TRBJ1-5; tentatively, D is TRBD1 (5 bases). CDR3 length: 13 amino acids. Trimming cost V 3 bases and J 5 bases, with 8 bases left between them. Germline V gene lookup returns CDR1 LNHNV and CDR2 YYDKDF (reference sequence). The CDR3 reads CATSRRGDQPQHF. The CDR3 nucleotides are TGTGCCACCAGCAGGCGGGGGGATCAGCCCCAGCATTTT.

V gene TRBV6-5 combines with J gene TRBJ1-4; D ambiguous. The CDR3 is made up of 15 amino acids. Trimming removed 0 bases at V and 8 bases at J, with 13 bases between. Germline V gene data show CDR1 as MNHEY and CDR2 as SVGAGI. In DNA form, the CDR3 reads TGTGCCAGCAGTTACTCGACCGGAGTCGGGGAAAAACTGTTTTTT. Amino acids: CASSYSTGVGEKLFF.

The chain joins TRBV13 to TRBJ2-7; no clear D gene. The length of the CDR3 is 15 residues. The V end was cut by 2 bases, the J end by 2 bases, with 13 bases between. CDR1 is PRHDT and CDR2 is FYEKMQ in the germline V gene (reference sequence). DNA of the CDR3: TGTGCCAGCAGCTTACGAAGCGACCCAGCCTACGAGCAGTACTTC. It yields the protein CASSLRSDPAYEQYF.

The rearrangement uses TRBV3-1 and TRBJ2-7; 7 positions match TRBD1. Germline-derived CDR1 and CDR2 are LGHDT and YNNKEL (reference sequence). CDR3 length: 16 residues. J lost 2 bases, V lost 3 bases, and 10 bases had no gene match. The CDR3 coding sequence is TGTGCCAGCAGCCACTACCGGGACAGCAAGCCCTACGAGCAGTACTTC. Amino acid sequence: CASSHYRDSKPYEQYF.

This sequence joins TRBV7-8 and TRBJ2-7; 11 nucleotides align to TRBD1. After removal of 5 bases from V and 4 bases from J, the junction contained 10 bases not matched to a gene. Germline V gene lookup returns CDR1 SGHVS and CDR2 FQNEAQ. The CDR3 is 16 amino acids. CDR3: CASSHRRTGGIYEQYF. CDR3 coding DNA: TGTGCCAGCAGCCACCGAAGGACAGGGGGCATTTACGAGCAGTACTTC.

V gene TRBV4-3 combines with J gene TRBJ2-1; the match to TRBD2 covers 12 bases. The CDR3 totals 19 residues. Per germline, CDR1 LGHNA and CDR2 YSLEER. Losses at the gene ends were 0 bases for V and 0 bases for J; bases not matched to a gene: 6. DNA for the CDR3: TGCGCCAGCAGCCAAGAAGGACTAGCGGGACACCTCTCCTACAATGAGCAGTTCTTC. It yields the protein CASSQEGLAGHLSYNEQFF.